Sequencing of this T cell receptor beta chain was carried out in a study of T cell responses to AZD1222 COVID-19 vaccine. Turning to the study itself: Some second doses came at about 4 weeks and others at about 12 weeks; these were pooled.

As to this clone: The antigen is unknown.

Trimming cost V 6 bases and J 4 bases; bases outside gene matches: 11. This CDR3 region has 15 residues. Germline CDR1 is MNHEY and CDR2 is SMNVEV (reference sequence). Sequencing was performed with immunoSEQ multiplex PCR; in TCRdb, only in-frame clones are kept and a portion is missing. The table has 100,000 to 150,000 clones, about nine tenths seen once. The study, taken as a whole, reports: There were mostly white British donors and more females than males, and clonal diversity was possibly underestimated. Reports say nearly half of spike-specific TCRs go after unmutated variant regions.

Sequences were derived from peripheral blood, sampled on day 0 of AZD1222 vaccination. This chain joins TRBV27 and TRBJ1-1, with 7 bases matching TRBD1. The receptor's source is an adult in good health. Here the CDR3 reads CASSPLQGMGTEAFF. The CDR3 coding sequence is TGTGCCAGCAGCCCCCTACAGGGGATGGGCACTGAAGCTTTCTTT.